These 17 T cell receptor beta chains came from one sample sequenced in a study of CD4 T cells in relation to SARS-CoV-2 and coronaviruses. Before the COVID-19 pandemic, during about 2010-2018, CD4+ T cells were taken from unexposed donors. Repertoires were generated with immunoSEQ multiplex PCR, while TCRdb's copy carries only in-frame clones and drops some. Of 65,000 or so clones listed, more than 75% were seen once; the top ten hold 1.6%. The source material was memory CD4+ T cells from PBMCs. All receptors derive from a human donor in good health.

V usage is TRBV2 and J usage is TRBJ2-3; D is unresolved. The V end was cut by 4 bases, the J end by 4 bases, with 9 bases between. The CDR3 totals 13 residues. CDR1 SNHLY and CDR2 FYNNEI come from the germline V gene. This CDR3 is CASSGVVADTQYF. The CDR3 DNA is TGTGCCAGCAGTGGTGTCGTGGCAGATACGCAGTATTTT.

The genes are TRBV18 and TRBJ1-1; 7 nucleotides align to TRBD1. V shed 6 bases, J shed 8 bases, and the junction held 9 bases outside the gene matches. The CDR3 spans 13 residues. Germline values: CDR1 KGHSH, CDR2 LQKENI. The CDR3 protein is CASSPDRAREAFF. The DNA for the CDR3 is TGTGCCAGCTCCCCAGACAGGGCCCGGGAAGCTTTCTTT.

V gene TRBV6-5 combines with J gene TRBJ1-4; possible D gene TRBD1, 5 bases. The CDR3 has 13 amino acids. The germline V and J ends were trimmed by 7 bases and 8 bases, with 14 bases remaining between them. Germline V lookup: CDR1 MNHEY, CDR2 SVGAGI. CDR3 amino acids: CASTGGVREKLFF. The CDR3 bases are TGTGCCAGCACCGGGGGGGTTCGGGAAAAACTGTTTTTT.

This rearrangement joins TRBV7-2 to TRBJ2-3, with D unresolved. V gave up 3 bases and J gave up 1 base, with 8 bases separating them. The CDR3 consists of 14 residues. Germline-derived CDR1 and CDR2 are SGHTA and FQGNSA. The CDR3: CASSLDGRTDTQYF. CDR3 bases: TGTGCCAGCAGCTTGGACGGGCGCACAGATACGCAGTATTTT.

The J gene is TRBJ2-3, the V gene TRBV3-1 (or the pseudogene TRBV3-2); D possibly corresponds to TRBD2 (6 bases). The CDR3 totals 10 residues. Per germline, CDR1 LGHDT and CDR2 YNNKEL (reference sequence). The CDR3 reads CASGSDTQYF. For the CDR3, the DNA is TGTGCGAGCGGGTCAGATACGCAGTATTTT.

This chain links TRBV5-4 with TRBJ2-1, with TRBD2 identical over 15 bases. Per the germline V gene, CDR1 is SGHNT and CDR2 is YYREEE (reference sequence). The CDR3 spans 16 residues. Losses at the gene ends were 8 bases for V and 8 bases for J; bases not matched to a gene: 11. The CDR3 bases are TGTGCCAGTAGGACTAGCGGGAGGGCCACGGTCGATGAGCAGTTCTTC. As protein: CASRTSGRATVDEQFF.

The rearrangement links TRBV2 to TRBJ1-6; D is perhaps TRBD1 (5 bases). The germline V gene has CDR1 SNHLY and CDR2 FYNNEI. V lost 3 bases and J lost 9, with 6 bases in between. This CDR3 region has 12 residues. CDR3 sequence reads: CASSDGGSPLHF. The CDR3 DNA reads TGTGCCAGCAGTGACGGGGGTTCACCCCTCCACTTT.

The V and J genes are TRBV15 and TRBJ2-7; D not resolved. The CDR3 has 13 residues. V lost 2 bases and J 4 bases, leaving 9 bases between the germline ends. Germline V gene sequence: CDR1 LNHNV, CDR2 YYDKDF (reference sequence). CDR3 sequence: CATSRIRHYEQYF. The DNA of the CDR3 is TGTGCCACCAGCAGAATTCGGCATTACGAGCAGTACTTC.

The CDR3 reads CASSVKRGGAYNEQFF. The CDR3 bases are TGTGCCAGCAGCGTTAAGCGGGGGGGGGCCTACAATGAGCAGTTCTTC. This chain joins TRBV9 and TRBJ2-1, with 10 bases matching TRBD2. Germline V lookup: CDR1 SGDLS, CDR2 YYNGEE. The CDR3 contains 16 residues. V dropped 2 bases and J dropped 2; count of bases not matched to a gene: 4.

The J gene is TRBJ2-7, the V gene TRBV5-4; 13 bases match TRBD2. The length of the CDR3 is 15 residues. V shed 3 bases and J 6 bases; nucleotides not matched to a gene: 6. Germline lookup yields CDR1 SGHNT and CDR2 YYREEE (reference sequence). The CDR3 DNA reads TGTGCCAGCAGCTCACTAGCGGGGGGGCCCGGCGAGCAGTACTTC. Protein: CASSSLAGGPGEQYF.

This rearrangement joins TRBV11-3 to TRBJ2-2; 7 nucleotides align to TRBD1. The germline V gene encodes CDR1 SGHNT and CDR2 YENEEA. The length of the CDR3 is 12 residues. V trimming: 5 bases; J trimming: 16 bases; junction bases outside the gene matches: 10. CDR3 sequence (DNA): TGTGCCAGCAGCGCGGGTTCGACAGGGCCGTTTTTT. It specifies CASSAGSTGPFF.

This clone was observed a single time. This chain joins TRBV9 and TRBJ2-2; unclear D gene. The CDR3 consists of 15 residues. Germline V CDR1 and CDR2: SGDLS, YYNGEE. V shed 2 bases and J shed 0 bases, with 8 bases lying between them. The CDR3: CASSVWGSNTGELFF. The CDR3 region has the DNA TGTGCCAGCAGCGTCTGGGGTTCGAACACCGGGGAGCTGTTTTTT.

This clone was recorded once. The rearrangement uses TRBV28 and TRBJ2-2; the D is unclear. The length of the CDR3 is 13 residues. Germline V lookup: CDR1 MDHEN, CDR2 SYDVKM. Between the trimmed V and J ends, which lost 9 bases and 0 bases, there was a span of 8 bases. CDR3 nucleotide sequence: TGTGCCAGTGTGGGTCCGAACACCGGGGAGCTGTTTTTT. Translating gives CASVGPNTGELFF.

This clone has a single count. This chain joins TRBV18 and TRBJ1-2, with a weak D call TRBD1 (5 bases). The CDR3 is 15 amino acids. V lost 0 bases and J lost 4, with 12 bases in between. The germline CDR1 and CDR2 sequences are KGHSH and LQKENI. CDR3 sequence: CASSPPRGGGYGYTF. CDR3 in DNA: TGTGCCAGCTCACCACCGAGGGGCGGCGGCTATGGCTACACCTTC.

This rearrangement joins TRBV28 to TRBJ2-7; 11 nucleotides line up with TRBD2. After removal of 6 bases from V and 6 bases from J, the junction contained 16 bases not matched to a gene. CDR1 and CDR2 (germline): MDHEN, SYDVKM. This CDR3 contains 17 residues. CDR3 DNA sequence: TGTGCCAGCAGCTCGGACAGGGTAGGGACTAGCGGCCCCGAGCAGTACTTC. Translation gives CASSSDRVGTSGPEQYF.

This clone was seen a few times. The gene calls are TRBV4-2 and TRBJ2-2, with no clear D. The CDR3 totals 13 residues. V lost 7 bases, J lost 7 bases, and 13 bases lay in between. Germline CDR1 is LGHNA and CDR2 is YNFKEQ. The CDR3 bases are TGTGCCAGCAACAGCCAAGCCATCGGGGAGCTGTTTTTT. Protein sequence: CASNSQAIGELFF.

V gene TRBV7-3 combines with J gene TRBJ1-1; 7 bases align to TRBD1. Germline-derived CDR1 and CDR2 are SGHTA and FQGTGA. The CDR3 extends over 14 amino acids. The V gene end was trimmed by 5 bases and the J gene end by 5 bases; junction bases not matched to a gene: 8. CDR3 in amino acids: CASSQSGGETEAFF. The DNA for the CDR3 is TGTGCCAGCAGCCAATCAGGGGGAGAGACTGAAGCTTTCTTT.